The 21 T cell receptor beta chains reported below all come from one sample, sequenced in a study of chemoradiotherapy in HPV16-positive cancers (dated by TCRdb to the early 2020s). The library was produced with the immunoSEQ multiplex PCR assay. In TCRdb, the immuneACCESS table is reduced to in-frame sequences with V and J assigned. These tables do not hold every clone; where another copy was compared, an unresolved V gene accounts for under half, and the others remain unexplained. This sample gives some 7,000 clones in total; approximately 88% of them show up just once. In total, the top ten clones hold approximately 3.7% of the sample. Collection of the sample occurred from a patient who underwent chemoradiotherapy. These receptors were collected from a human donor with HPV-associated anogenital cancer.

A single count supports this clone. This chain links TRBV19 with TRBJ2-7; D not certain. Germline V gene data show CDR1 as LNHDA and CDR2 as SQIVND (reference sequence). The CDR3 is 14 amino acids. Trimming shortened V by 5 bases and J by 3 bases, and 14 bases separated the two germline ends. The CDR3 DNA sequence: TGTGCCAGTAGTTTCGTGGACGGTAACTACGAGCAGTACTTC. Amino acid sequence: CASSFVDGNYEQYF.

This rearrangement joins TRBV5-4 to TRBJ2-5; TRBD2 might be the D (5 bases). Deletions cut 0 bases from V and 0 bases from J, with 6 bases between. From germline, CDR1 is SGHNT and CDR2 YYREEE (reference sequence). This CDR3 has 14 residues. DNA for the CDR3: TGTGCCAGCAGCTTGGCGGGGAACCAAGAGACCCAGTACTTC. This sequence encodes CASSLAGNQETQYF.

V is TRBV11-2 and J is TRBJ2-3; tentatively, D is TRBD1 or TRBD2 (6 bases each). V dropped 7 bases and J dropped 4 bases, with 15 bases sitting between them. The germline CDR1 and CDR2 sequences are SGHAT and FQNNGV. This CDR3 contains 14 residues. CDR3 protein: CASNRDFGADTQYF. The CDR3 DNA is TGTGCCAGCAACAGGGACTTCGGGGCAGATACGCAGTATTTT. Based on the CDR3 plus reference TRBV11-2 and TRBJ2-3, the full variable domain is EAGVAQSPRYKIIEKRQSVAFWCNPISGHATLYWYQQILGQGPKLLIQFQNNGVVDDSQLPKDRFSAERLKGVDSTLKIQPAKLEDSAVYLCASNRDFGADTQYFGPGTRLTVL.

The rearrangement links TRBV5-1 to TRBJ2-1, with TRBD2 matching 9 bases. With 6 bases clipped from V and 10 bases from J, the junction kept 11 bases outside the gene matches. Germline CDR1 SGHRS, CDR2 YFSETQ. CDR3 length: 14 amino acids. CDR3 in amino acids: CASKAAGGPREQFF. The DNA for the CDR3 is TGCGCCAGCAAGGCTGCGGGAGGGCCGAGAGAGCAGTTCTTC.

V usage is TRBV5-4 and J usage is TRBJ1-1; D gene uncertain. Trimming left V 1 base short and J 1 base short, with 8 bases between. The CDR3 contains 14 residues. Germline-derived CDR1 and CDR2 are SGHNT and YYREEE (reference sequence). The CDR3 sequence is CASSLYLGNTEAFF. The CDR3 DNA follows: TGTGCCAGCAGCTTGTATCTGGGGAACACTGAAGCTTTCTTT.

The rearrangement joins TRBV5-1 to TRBJ2-7, with TRBD2 as a possible D gene (6 bases). CDR1 is SGHRS, CDR2 YFSETQ, per germline. V lost 4 bases, J lost 4 bases, and 15 bases lay in between. This CDR3 has 14 amino acids. The CDR3 DNA is TGCGCCAGCAGCCCGGGAGTGAGCAGGTACGAGCAGTACTTC. The encoded protein is CASSPGVSRYEQYF. The entire variable domain, with the rest obtained from reference TRBV5-1 and TRBJ2-7, is as follows: KAGVTQTPRYLIKTRGQQVTLSCSPISGHRSVSWYQQTPGQGLQFLFEYFSETQRNKGNFPGRFSGRQFSNSRSEMNVSTLELGDSALYLCASSPGVSRYEQYFGPGTRLTVT.

V and J are TRBV6-1 and TRBJ2-3; weak D call: TRBD2 (6 bases). Trimming cost V 6 bases and J 1 base, with 11 bases left between them. The germline V gene encodes CDR1 MNHNS and CDR2 SASEGT. There are 14 residues in the CDR3. The CDR3 DNA reads as TGTGCCAGCAGCGATAGCGGACGCACAGATACGCAGTATTTT. Translated: CASSDSGRTDTQYF.

The V and J genes are TRBV14 and TRBJ2-3; 10 bases fit TRBD2. The CDR3 covers 15 residues. Germline CDR1 SGHDN, CDR2 FVKESK. J was trimmed by 9 bases and V by 4 bases; bases with no gene match: 10. The CDR3: CASSPTAGGLVTQYF. As DNA, the CDR3 is TGTGCCAGCAGCCCTACAGCGGGGGGGCTCGTCACGCAGTATTTT.

The chain uses TRBV9 and TRBJ1-1, with 10 bases identical to TRBD1. Germline V lookup: CDR1 SGDLS, CDR2 YYNGEE. CDR3 size: 15 residues. V lost 3 bases and J lost 1; bases outside the gene matches: 3. As DNA, the CDR3 is TGTGCCAGCAGCGAGGGGACAGGGGCGAACACTGAAGCTTTCTTT. This encodes CASSEGTGANTEAFF.

The chain couples TRBV10-2 to TRBJ2-5; perhaps TRBD2 as D (5 bases). Germline V gives CDR1 WSHSY, CDR2 SAAADI. The CDR3 contains 13 residues. The germline V and J ends were trimmed by 4 bases and 4 bases, with 10 bases remaining between them. The CDR3, as DNA: TGCGCCAGCAGTGGAGGGTTTGGAGAGACCCAGTACTTC. Protein sequence: CASSGGFGETQYF.

The J gene is TRBJ1-1, the V gene TRBV14; possible D gene TRBD1, 6 bases. CDR1 and CDR2 from the germline V gene are SGHDN and FVKESK. The CDR3 runs 15 residues. The germline V and J ends were trimmed by 0 bases and 3 bases, with 11 bases remaining between them. The CDR3 loop reads CASSQDLGQYTEAFF. The CDR3 bases are TGTGCCAGCAGCCAAGATCTAGGACAGTACACTGAAGCTTTCTTT.

V is TRBV10-3 and J is TRBJ2-1; D ambiguous. V lost 3 bases to trimming and J lost 2 bases, with 11 bases between them. The V gene's germline CDR1 is ENHRY and CDR2 SYGVKD. The CDR3 sequence is 15 residues long. The CDR3 DNA reads as TGTGCCATCAGTGAAGTTGGGCGGACCTACAATGAGCAGTTCTTC. It specifies CAISEVGRTYNEQFF.

This clone was picked up one time. The rearrangement uses TRBV5-1 and TRBJ1-1; the D is unclear. With 0 bases removed from V and 4 bases from J, the gap between germline ends came to 10 bases. Germline loops: CDR1 SGHRS, CDR2 YFSETQ. The CDR3 covers 14 residues. The CDR3 reads CASSLDLRLTEAFF. The CDR3 DNA reads TGCGCCAGCAGCTTGGACCTGAGACTCACTGAAGCTTTCTTT.

The chain has TRBV28 and TRBJ1-2; D unclear. This CDR3 is 13 amino acids long. With 5 bases removed from V and 5 bases from J, the gap between germline ends came to 12 bases. Germline lookup yields CDR1 MDHEN and CDR2 SYDVKM. This CDR3 reads CASSRVGQYGYTF. CDR3 DNA sequence: TGTGCCAGCAGTAGGGTCGGCCAATATGGCTACACCTTC.

The rearrangement links TRBV18 to TRBJ2-7; TRBD2 might be the D (6 bases). CDR1 and CDR2 (germline): KGHSH, LQKENI. V was clipped by 0 bases and J by 4 bases, with 13 bases between them. There are 15 residues in the CDR3. The DNA of the CDR3 is TGTGCCAGCTCACCACCAGGAGGGCCCCTATACGAGCAGTACTTC. Its translation is CASSPPGGPLYEQYF. The complete variable domain, with remaining parts taken from reference TRBV18 and TRBJ2-7, reads NAGVMQNPRHLVRRRGQEARLRCSPMKGHSHVYWYRQLPEEGLKFMVYLQKENIIDESGMPKERFSAEFPKEGPSILRIQQVVRGDSAAYFCASSPPGGPLYEQYFGPGTRLTVT.

The genes are TRBV6-5 and TRBJ1-2, with D hard to call. Germline V gives CDR1 MNHEY, CDR2 SVGAGI. The CDR3 sequence is 13 residues long. The V gene lost 5 bases and the J gene lost 8 bases, with 15 bases spanning the gap. CDR3 nucleotides: TGTGCCAGCAGTCTTACAGATTCTCGGGGCTACACCTTC. Translation: CASSLTDSRGYTF.

This clone was counted a single time. The rearrangement uses TRBV2 and TRBJ2-2; TRBD1 or TRBD2 may be the D gene (6 bases each). The CDR3 is 14 amino acids. The V end was cut by 6 bases, the J end by 2 bases, with 10 bases between. The germline V gene has CDR1 SNHLY and CDR2 FYNNEI. Here the CDR3 reads CASSGGHNTGELFF. In DNA form, the CDR3 reads TGTGCCAGCAGCGGGGGCCATAACACCGGGGAGCTGTTTTTT.

The V and J genes are TRBV6-5 and TRBJ2-5, with 8 bases matching TRBD2. Looked up from germline, CDR1 is MNHEY and CDR2 is SVGAGI. The CDR3 sequence is 16 residues long. V gave up 1 base and J gave up 1 base; unmatched junction bases: 5. The CDR3 protein is CASSYFLSGGQETQYF. The CDR3 region has the DNA TGTGCCAGCAGTTACTTCCTCAGCGGGGGCCAAGAGACCCAGTACTTC.

The V gene is TRBV6-6, the J gene TRBJ1-2; possibly TRBD1 for D (6 bases). CDR1 is MNHNY and CDR2 is SVGAGI in the germline V gene (reference sequence). The CDR3 runs 13 residues. With 1 base removed from V and 8 bases from J, the gap between germline ends came to 11 bases. The CDR3 coding sequence is TGTGCCAGCAGTTACTGGGGGGCGCGGGGCTACACCTTC. Translating it yields CASSYWGARGYTF.

The rearrangement links TRBV6-1 to TRBJ2-1; 7 positions agree with TRBD1. The junction had 8 bases not matched to a gene; V was cut back by 3 bases and J by 9 bases. CDR1 is MNHNS, CDR2 SASEGT, per germline. The CDR3 contains 14 residues. The DNA of the CDR3 is TGTGCCAGCAGTGAGACAGGGCAATGGGGTGAGCAGTTCTTC. It translates to CASSETGQWGEQFF.

The chain couples TRBV9 to TRBJ1-2, with 9 bases identical to TRBD1. The trim removed 0 bases at V and 7 bases at J, leaving 4 bases unmatched. The germline CDR1 and CDR2 sequences are SGDLS and YYNGEE. The CDR3 spans 14 residues. CDR3 nucleotides: TGTGCCAGCAGCGTAGTGGACAGGGGCGGTGGCTACACCTTC. Translating it yields CASSVVDRGGGYTF.